The 10 T cell receptor beta chains below come from one sample, sequenced in a study of early T cells in non-severe SARS-CoV-2 infection. Each CDR3 protein gets one entry after TCRdb re-called the 5' RACE reads with MiXCR. Among under 100,000 distinct CDR3 sequences, 9.5% to 11% were seen once, and the ten largest hold approximately 5%. The source material was whole blood. The receptors were sampled from an adult who was a healthcare worker with PCR-confirmed SARS-CoV-2 infection or an uninfected control (not recorded which).

This clonotype has at least ten counts. The gene calls are TRBV5-4 and TRBJ1-2; 9 bases match TRBD1. This CDR3 has 16 residues. V shed 4 bases, J shed 8 bases, and the junction held 15 bases outside the gene matches. CDR1 and CDR2 from the germline V gene are SGHNT and YYREEE (reference sequence). CDR3 sequence (DNA): TGTGCCAGCAGCCTGCAGAACAGGGGGCGCAGGGACGGCTACACCTTC. Translation: CASSLQNRGRRDGYTF.

The V and J genes are TRBV21-1 and TRBJ1-2. TRBV21-1 corresponds to a pseudogene. There are 15 residues in the CDR3. The CDR3 sequence is CASSSSAWPNYGYTF. DNA of the CDR3: TGTGCCAGCAGTTCGTCTGCGTGGCCTAACTATGGCTACACCTTC.

This clonotype was seen more than once but under ten times. V is TRBV19 and J is TRBJ2-7; a weak D match, TRBD2 (6 bases). Trimming shortened V by 8 bases and J by 0 bases, and 14 bases separated the two germline ends. Germline CDR1 is LNHDA and CDR2 is SQIVND (reference sequence). The CDR3 length is 14 residues. In nucleotides, the CDR3 is TGTGCCAGTTCGCGGGGAGGCAGCTCCTACGAGCAGTACTTC. Translation: CASSRGGSSYEQYF.

The table lists this clonotype with a few counts. The chain links TRBV7-2 to TRBJ2-2; the D gene is possibly TRBD1 (5 bases). The CDR3 contains 16 residues. Germline CDR1 reads SGHTA; CDR2 reads FQGNSA. Trimming cost V 2 bases and J 1 base, with 11 bases left between them. CDR3 protein: CASSLRGRGNTGELFF. CDR3 DNA: TGTGCCAGCAGCTTACGTGGAAGGGGGAACACCGGGGAGCTGTTTTTT.

The chain combines TRBV11-3 with TRBJ2-3; D uncertain. Germline CDR1 and CDR2: SGHNT and YENEEA. The CDR3 covers 16 residues. V was trimmed by 1 base and J by 4 bases, leaving 15 bases between them. CDR3 in amino acids: CASSLVSATTPDTQYF. The CDR3 coding sequence is TGTGCCAGCAGCTTAGTCAGCGCCACCACCCCAGATACGCAGTATTTT.

This clonotype turned up a few times. This chain uses TRBV28 with TRBJ1-5, with TRBD1 matching 10 bases. This CDR3 is 14 amino acids long. Per germline, CDR1 MDHEN and CDR2 SYDVKM. V dropped 4 bases and J dropped 6; count of bases not matched to a gene: 3. The CDR3: CASSSGTGVQPQHF. The CDR3 DNA follows: TGTGCCAGCAGTTCCGGGACAGGGGTTCAGCCCCAGCATTTT.

This clonotype was seen ten or more times. V is TRBV6-2 or TRBV6-3 and J is TRBJ2-7; 11 nucleotides match TRBD2. Germline loops: CDR1 MNHEY, CDR2 SVGEGT. V was clipped by 0 bases and J by 5 bases; unmatched bases: 6. This CDR3 is 16 amino acids long. The CDR3 nucleotides are TGTGCCAGCAGTTACTCCCTACTAGCGGGAGCCCACGAGCAGTACTTC. It codes for CASSYSLLAGAHEQYF.

The rearrangement links TRBV15 to TRBJ2-7; D is unclear. The CDR3 runs 11 residues. V shed 1 base and J shed 9 bases, with 7 bases lying between them. Germline V CDR1 and CDR2: LNHNV, YYDKDF (reference sequence). This CDR3 is CATSRGGRQYF. For the CDR3, the DNA is TGTGCCACCAGCAGAGGTGGCCGGCAGTACTTC.

This clonotype appeared once. The J gene is TRBJ2-7, the V gene TRBV29-1, with a weak D call TRBD2 (6 bases). The germline V gene has CDR1 SQVTM and CDR2 ANQGSEA. CDR3 length: 11 amino acids. V was trimmed by 4 bases and J by 7 bases, leaving 11 bases between them. Here the CDR3 reads CSVVIGREQYF. For the CDR3, the DNA is TGCAGCGTTGTTATTGGGAGGGAGCAGTACTTC.

This clonotype was counted a few times. The CDR3 sequence: CSVEDTGGMETQYF. The CDR3 nucleotides are TGCAGCGTTGAAGATACGGGGGGCATGGAGACCCAGTACTTC. The chain combines TRBV29-1 with TRBJ2-5; D is perhaps TRBD2 (7 bases). The germline gives CDR1 SQVTM, CDR2 ANQGSEA. The CDR3 sequence is 14 residues long. V gave up 0 bases and J gave up 5 bases, with 13 bases separating them.